The 31 T cell receptor beta chains below were found in one sample sequenced in a study of cytomegalovirus exposure and HLA in healthy donors. PCR was performed using 60 Vbeta and 13 Jbeta primers. Only in-frame clones appear in the TCRdb table, and some are missing; sequencing was by immunoSEQ multiplex PCR. The table shows roughly 66,000 clones, with about 80% occurring only once. Material for sequencing was PBMCs. The receptors shown here come from a man aged 45 to 65 in good health and CMV-seronegative.

The chain is built from TRBV27 and TRBJ2-4; 8 positions match TRBD1. After removal of 8 bases from V and 7 bases from J, the junction contained 7 bases not matched to a gene. This CDR3 is built from 13 residues. CDR1 and CDR2 (germline): MNHEY, SMNVEV (reference sequence). As DNA, the CDR3 is TGTGCCAGCGGCGGACAGGGCATGAACATTCAGTACTTC. Amino acids: CASGGQGMNIQYF.

The sample holds a few counts of this clone. The J gene is TRBJ1-1, the V gene TRBV10-2; D not resolved. CDR3 length: 12 residues. Trimming pared 7 bases from V and 4 bases from J, leaving 10 bases between. The V gene's germline CDR1 is WSHSY and CDR2 SAAADI. The CDR3 is CASIGGVTEAFF. The CDR3 region has the DNA TGCGCCAGCATAGGTGGAGTCACTGAAGCTTTCTTT.

The genes are TRBV4-3 and TRBJ1-1, with D uncertain. The CDR3 has 16 residues. The germline CDR1 and CDR2 sequences are LGHNA and YSLEER. V gave up 1 base and J gave up 0 bases, with 12 bases separating them. The CDR3 nucleotides are TGCGCCAGCAGCCAAGGGCTCGTTCGCCTGAACACTGAAGCTTTCTTT. Its translation is CASSQGLVRLNTEAFF.

This chain links TRBV4-2 with TRBJ2-5, with TRBD2 identical over 7 bases. The CDR3 is 16 amino acids. Germline assignment: CDR1 LGHNA and CDR2 YNFKEQ. Unmatched junction bases numbered 8, after V lost 0 bases and J lost 4 bases. This chain's CDR3 is CASSQETAGYGETQYF. The DNA for the CDR3 is TGTGCCAGCAGCCAAGAAACAGCGGGATACGGAGAGACCCAGTACTTC.

The chain recombines TRBV6-1 with TRBJ1-5; D may be TRBD1 (5 bases). Trimming took off 2 bases at V and 3 bases at J, with 11 bases between the two ends. Germline values: CDR1 MNHNS, CDR2 SASEGT. The CDR3 contains 15 residues. The CDR3 protein is CASSEIGTANQPQHF. Written as DNA, the CDR3 is TGTGCCAGCAGTGAAATAGGGACTGCCAATCAGCCCCAGCATTTT.

This chain links TRBV5-1 with TRBJ2-5, with 15 nucleotides matching TRBD2. The trim removed 4 bases at V and 5 bases at J, leaving 21 bases unmatched. From germline, CDR1 is SGHRS and CDR2 YFSETQ. The CDR3 length is 21 residues. The CDR3 bases are TGCGCCAGCAGCCTCACTCCGACCCGGACTAGCGGGAGGGCCGTTAGTGAGACCCAGTACTTC. Amino acids: CASSLTPTRTSGRAVSETQYF.

This chain connects TRBV7-9 to TRBJ2-1; TRBD2 matches at 14 bases. In germline, CDR1 is SEHNR, CDR2 FQNEAQ (reference sequence). V shed 5 bases, J shed 3 bases, and the junction held 3 bases outside the gene matches. CDR3 length: 16 residues. The CDR3 DNA is TGTGCCAGCAGCCCGGGACTAGCGGGAGTCTACAATGAGCAGTTCTTC. Translated, it gives CASSPGLAGVYNEQFF.

This chain links TRBV18 with TRBJ2-7, with 7 bases aligning to TRBD2. The CDR3 is 13 residues long. The germline gives CDR1 KGHSH, CDR2 LQKENI. V lost 4 bases, J lost 6 bases, and 6 bases stayed unmatched. CDR3 sequence (DNA): TGTGCCAGCTCACGGTTGGCGGGAGTCGAGCAGTACTTC. It translates to CASSRLAGVEQYF.

The gene calls are TRBV14 and TRBJ2-7; D not resolved. Germline loops: CDR1 SGHDN, CDR2 FVKESK. The CDR3 is 13 residues long. V lost 1 base and J lost 7, with 11 bases in between. CDR3 sequence (DNA): TGTGCCAGCAGCCAAGTGAGTAGCTGGGAGCAGTACTTC. Amino acid sequence: CASSQVSSWEQYF.

The chain carries TRBV7-6 and TRBJ1-5, with 7 bases lining up with TRBD1. The J segment lost 3 bases and the V segment lost 4 bases, leaving 3 bases of the junction unmatched. The CDR3 runs to 14 residues. Germline CDR1 is SGHVS and CDR2 is FNYEAQ. Written as DNA, the CDR3 is TGTGCCAGCAGCTCGGGACAGCACAATCAGCCCCAGCATTTT. Residues: CASSSGQHNQPQHF.

V and J are TRBV28 and TRBJ1-2, with 10 positions matching TRBD1. V shed 7 bases and J 7 bases; nucleotides not matched to a gene: 12. The CDR3 contains 15 residues. In germline, CDR1 is MDHEN, CDR2 SYDVKM. CDR3 DNA sequence: TGTGCCAGCAACACCTTGGGGACAGGGGATAGTGGCTACACCTTC. It encodes CASNTLGTGDSGYTF.

CDR3 DNA: TGTGCCAGCAGCCGCTTGCGCGGGAACCCAGATACGCAGTATTTT. This translates into CASSRLRGNPDTQYF. The chain employs TRBV14 and TRBJ2-3; D is perhaps TRBD2 (6 bases). Germline V lookup: CDR1 SGHDN, CDR2 FVKESK. The V end was cut by 4 bases, the J end by 4 bases, with 15 bases between. This CDR3 is 15 amino acids long. Using reference TRBV14 and TRBJ2-3 for the parts outside the CDR3, the full variable domain is EAGVTQFPSHSVIEKGQTVTLRCDPISGHDNLYWYRRVMGKEIKFLLHFVKESKQDESGMPNNRFLAERTGGTYSTLKVQPAELEDSGVYFCASSRLRGNPDTQYFGPGTRLTVL.

The chain links TRBV28 to TRBJ2-1; 8 bases are a match to TRBD1. J was trimmed by 7 bases and V by 6 bases; bases with no gene match: 5. The CDR3 totals 13 residues. Germline loops: CDR1 MDHEN, CDR2 SYDVKM. CDR3 nucleotide sequence: TGTGCCAGCAGGAGGACAGGGTCGAATGAGCAGTTCTTC. The encoded protein is CASRRTGSNEQFF.

The V call is TRBV28, the J call TRBJ1-2, with TRBD1 identical over 7 bases. CDR3 size: 13 residues. Per the germline V gene, CDR1 is MDHEN and CDR2 is SYDVKM. The V gene end was trimmed by 6 bases and the J gene end by 4 bases; junction bases not matched to a gene: 5. The CDR3 sequence is CASREQGSYGYTF. CDR3 coding DNA: TGTGCCAGCAGGGAACAGGGGTCCTATGGCTACACCTTC.

The V gene is TRBV18, the J gene TRBJ1-5; no firm D call. The CDR3 is made up of 16 amino acids. Germline lookup yields CDR1 KGHSH and CDR2 LQKENI. Trimming took off 3 bases at V and 5 bases at J, with 17 bases between the two ends. The CDR3 DNA reads TGTGCCAGCTCACCCCGATCGGAGTTTGGATATCAGCCCCAGCATTTT. It codes for CASSPRSEFGYQPQHF.

The chain recombines TRBV9 with TRBJ2-3, with D tentatively TRBD2 (5 bases). The CDR3 has 14 residues. Trimming left V 3 bases short and J 0 bases short, with 8 bases between. Germline V gene lookup returns CDR1 SGDLS and CDR2 YYNGEE. This CDR3 is CASSARGSTDTQYF. The CDR3 DNA follows: TGTGCCAGCAGCGCCCGAGGGAGCACAGATACGCAGTATTTT.

The chain uses TRBV7-3 and TRBJ1-4; 9 bases map to TRBD1. V lost 5 bases, J lost 8 bases, and 9 bases stayed unmatched. CDR3 size: 15 residues. CDR1 and CDR2 from the germline V gene are SGHTA and FQGTGA. The CDR3 coding sequence is TGTGCCAGCAGCGCCTCCGGGACAGGGTTGGAAAAACTGTTTTTT. Translation: CASSASGTGLEKLFF.

V is TRBV19 and J is TRBJ1-5; D perhaps matches TRBD1 (5 bases). Trimming stripped 7 bases from V and 1 base from J, with 14 bases between. This CDR3 contains 15 residues. Germline V gives CDR1 LNHDA, CDR2 SQIVND (reference sequence). CDR3 in DNA: TGTGCCAGTAATAGGTCGGGGGGGAGCAATCAGCCCCAGCATTTT. Protein: CASNRSGGSNQPQHF.

The chain joins TRBV30 to TRBJ2-1; tentatively, D is TRBD1 (6 bases). The CDR3 is 13 residues long. Deletions cut 2 bases from V and 4 bases from J, with 9 bases between. Germline-derived CDR1 and CDR2 are GTSNPN and SVGIG (reference sequence). This CDR3 reads CAWSTTGYNEQFF. CDR3 DNA sequence: TGTGCCTGGAGTACGACAGGTTACAATGAGCAGTTCTTC.

The chain couples TRBV28 to TRBJ1-5; no definite D call. Trimming removed 6 bases from V and 5 bases from J, with 11 bases in between. Germline CDR1 MDHEN, CDR2 SYDVKM. This CDR3 contains 13 residues. CDR3 in DNA: TGTGCCAGCAGGGCCCAGGTTTATCAGCCCCAGCATTTT. Translating it yields CASRAQVYQPQHF.

The chain uses TRBV11-3 and TRBJ1-6; D gene ambiguous. Trimming took off 0 bases at V and 9 bases at J, with 6 bases between the two ends. The CDR3 extends over 13 amino acids. Per germline, CDR1 SGHNT and CDR2 YENEEA. DNA of the CDR3: TGTGCCAGCAGCTTAGATTCGGGTTCACCCCTCCACTTT. Its translation: CASSLDSGSPLHF.

This clone was found a few times. The chain has TRBV7-9 and TRBJ2-3; 7 bases are a match to TRBD2. The V gene's germline CDR1 is SEHNR and CDR2 FQNEAQ (reference sequence). V trimming: 5 bases; J trimming: 1 base; junction bases outside the gene matches: 0. The CDR3 sequence is 13 residues long. DNA of the CDR3: TGTGCCAGCAGCGGGGGGGGCACAGATACGCAGTATTTT. This sequence encodes CASSGGGTDTQYF.

The chain couples TRBV5-1 to TRBJ2-7; possibly TRBD2 for D (5 bases). The CDR3 loop spans 12 amino acids. V shed 4 bases and J shed 8 bases, with 13 bases lying between them. The V gene's germline CDR1 is SGHRS and CDR2 YFSETQ. In nucleotides, the CDR3 is TGCGCCAGCAGCCCCCCGGCTAGCCAGCAGTACTTC. This codes for CASSPPASQQYF.

The chain is built from TRBV30 and TRBJ1-1; D not certain. With 4 bases removed from V and 1 base from J, the gap between germline ends came to 13 bases. Germline CDR1 and CDR2: GTSNPN and SVGIG (reference sequence). CDR3 length equals 14 residues. CDR3 loop: CAWTPLSRNTEAFF. For the CDR3, the DNA is TGTGCCTGGACTCCCCTCTCTAGGAACACTGAAGCTTTCTTT.

V and J are TRBV5-4 and TRBJ2-2; D gene unclear. The length of the CDR3 is 12 residues. CDR1 is SGHNT, CDR2 YYREEE, per germline (reference sequence). Trimming shortened V by 4 bases and J by 4 bases, and 5 bases separated the two germline ends. For the CDR3, the DNA is TGTGCCAGCAGCCATGTCACCGGGGAGCTGTTTTTT. Its translation is CASSHVTGELFF.

This chain links TRBV19 with TRBJ2-7; D gene unclear. CDR3 size: 11 residues. The V gene lost 4 bases and the J gene lost 3 bases, with 4 bases spanning the gap. Germline V gene data show CDR1 as LNHDA and CDR2 as SQIVND (reference sequence). CDR3 bases: TGTGCCAGTAGTAACAGCTACGAGCAGTACTTC. Its protein product is CASSNSYEQYF.

Here the CDR3 reads CASTRLTGMNTEAFF. The CDR3 coding sequence is TGCGCCAGCACCAGATTGACAGGGATGAACACTGAAGCTTTCTTT. The V and J genes are TRBV5-1 and TRBJ1-1; 7 bases are a match to TRBD1. Germline V gene data show CDR1 as SGHRS and CDR2 as YFSETQ. The CDR3 is made up of 15 amino acids. Trimming cost V 6 bases and J 0 bases; bases outside gene matches: 8.

The gene calls are TRBV28 and TRBJ2-1; 9 nucleotides align to TRBD2. CDR3 length: 15 residues. Per germline, CDR1 MDHEN and CDR2 SYDVKM. With 8 bases clipped from V and 8 bases from J, the junction kept 13 bases outside the gene matches. CDR3: CASFSSGTLGDEQFF. In DNA, the CDR3 is TGTGCCAGCTTCTCTAGCGGGACGTTAGGTGATGAGCAGTTCTTC.

V gene TRBV30 combines with J gene TRBJ1-1; D is ambiguous. Trimming took off 0 bases at V and 1 base at J, with 6 bases between the two ends. The CDR3 has 13 amino acids. Germline CDR1 is GTSNPN and CDR2 is SVGIG (reference sequence). For the CDR3, the DNA is TGTGCCTGGAGTGTGGGCCCGAACACTGAAGCTTTCTTT. It encodes CAWSVGPNTEAFF. Combining the CDR3 with reference TRBV30 and TRBJ1-1 gives the whole variable domain SQTIHQWPATLVQPVGSPLSLECTVEGTSNPNLYWYRQAAGRGLQLLFYSVGIGQISSEVPQNLSASRPQDRQFILSSKKLLLSDSGFYLCAWSVGPNTEAFFGQGTRLTVV.

CDR3 nucleotide sequence: TGTGCCAGCAGCCGGTTCCAAGAGACCCAGTACTTC. This sequence encodes CASSRFQETQYF. The gene calls are TRBV6-5 and TRBJ2-5; D is unclear. The CDR3 covers 12 residues. From germline, CDR1 is MNHEY and CDR2 SVGAGI. V shed 6 bases and J shed 1 base, with 6 bases lying between them.

The chain employs TRBV30 and TRBJ1-5; a possible D gene is TRBD1 (5 bases). This CDR3 spans 15 amino acids. Per the germline V gene, CDR1 is GTSNPN and CDR2 is SVGIG (reference sequence). The V end lost 1 base, the J end lost 3 bases, and 13 bases lay between the germline ends. The CDR3 DNA reads TGTGCCTGGAGTGGGGCAAACAGGTTCAATCAGCCCCAGCATTTT. Protein: CAWSGANRFNQPQHF.